Following are 29 T cell receptor beta chains from one sample sequenced in a study of blood T cells in healthy people across ages. For the second PCR, which ran for 7 to 11 cycles, a sample-barcoded 5' primer and a J-beta primer mix were used. TCRdb re-called the 5' RACE reads with MiXCR, one entry per CDR3 protein. This table holds 1 million to 1.2 million distinct CDR3 sequences, more than 30% found once. Sequences were obtained from blood. The receptor set was obtained from a man aged 18-30 years in good health.

The rearrangement joins TRBV29-1 to TRBJ1-2, with 7 nucleotides matching TRBD1. This CDR3 is 13 amino acids long. Looked up from germline, CDR1 is SQVTM and CDR2 is ANQGSEA. V lost 7 bases to trimming and J lost 1 base; unmatched junction nucleotides: 6. CDR3 loop: CSAGTGDNYGYTF. Written as DNA, the CDR3 is TGCAGCGCTGGTACAGGGGATAACTATGGCTACACCTTC. Based on the CDR3 plus reference TRBV29-1 and TRBJ1-2, the full variable domain is SAVISQKPSRDICQRGTSLTIQCQVDSQVTMMFWYRQQPGQSLTLIATANQGSEATYESGFVIDKFPISRPNLTFSTLTVSNMSPEDSSIYLCSAGTGDNYGYTFGSGTRLTVV.

The rearrangement links TRBV6-5 to TRBJ2-7; 8 positions match TRBD1. Germline V gene sequence: CDR1 MNHEY, CDR2 SVGAGI. V lost 0 bases and J lost 4; bases outside the gene matches: 5. The CDR3 length is 15 residues. CDR3 nucleotide sequence: TGTGCCAGCAGTTACTCGATGGGACAGGCTTACGAGCAGTACTTC. It specifies CASSYSMGQAYEQYF.

This clonotype was counted between two and nine times. V gene TRBV29-1 combines with J gene TRBJ2-6; no clear D. Per the germline V gene, CDR1 is SQVTM and CDR2 is ANQGSEA. With 4 bases removed from V and 1 base from J, the gap between germline ends came to 8 bases. This CDR3 has 14 residues. The CDR3 DNA reads as TGCAGCGTTGCGTGGGTTTCTGGGGCCAACGTCCTGACTTTC. Protein: CSVAWVSGANVLTF.

The CDR3 here is CASSPPGGNSGNTIYF. CDR3 nucleotides: TGTGCCAGCTCACCACCGGGCGGGAACTCTGGAAACACCATATATTTT. The rearrangement links TRBV18 to TRBJ1-3; no firm D call. Deletions cut 0 bases from V and 0 bases from J, with 9 bases between. The CDR3 runs to 16 residues. Germline V gene lookup returns CDR1 KGHSH and CDR2 LQKENI.

The J gene is TRBJ1-5, the V gene TRBV12-3 or TRBV12-4; no definite D call. The CDR3 has 13 residues. V gave up 7 bases and J gave up 1 base, with 8 bases separating them. Here the CDR3 DNA reads TGTGCCAGCATTGGAAGCAGCAATCAGCCCCAGCATTTT. This codes for CASIGSSNQPQHF.

The chain joins TRBV6-5 to TRBJ1-2; tentative D call: TRBD1 (6 bases). This CDR3 region has 13 residues. Trimming took 4 bases from V and 7 from J, leaving 13 bases between them. Germline CDR1 MNHEY, CDR2 SVGAGI. The CDR3 reads CASSSCRGGGYTF. In DNA form, the CDR3 reads TGTGCCAGCAGTTCCTGCAGGGGTGGTGGCTACACCTTC.

Note on this clonotype: A much larger clonotype is one base distant, so this may be a read error. The rearrangement uses TRBV12-3 or TRBV12-4 and TRBJ2-1, with D possibly called TRBD1 or TRBD2 (5 bases each). CDR3 length equals 14 residues. Deletions cut 6 bases from V and 10 bases from J, with 19 bases between. DNA of the CDR3: TGTGCCAGCAGCCTGGGGGAAGGAAATTACGAGCAGTTCTTC. Its translation is CASSLGEGNYEQFF.

The chain couples TRBV3-1 to TRBJ2-3, with TRBD2 matching 9 bases. The CDR3 consists of 17 residues. J lost 0 bases, V lost 4 bases, and 8 bases had no gene match. In germline, CDR1 is LGHDT, CDR2 YNNKEL (reference sequence). This CDR3 is CASSPWVAGVSTDTQYF. The CDR3 DNA follows: TGTGCCAGCAGCCCTTGGGTAGCGGGGGTCAGCACAGATACGCAGTATTTT.

This chain joins TRBV4-1 and TRBJ2-7; possible D gene TRBD1, 6 bases. With the DNA end fitting TRBJ2-5 better, the J assignment may be wrong. The CDR3 contains 13 residues. The germline V gene encodes CDR1 MGHRA and CDR2 YSYEKL. The DNA of the CDR3 is TGCGCCAGCAGCCACAGGGGCATAGAGACCCAGTACTTC. Translating it yields CASSHRGIETQYF.

The V call is TRBV30, the J call TRBJ1-2, with 7 nucleotides matching TRBD1. Germline CDR1 reads GTSNPN; CDR2 reads SVGIG (reference sequence). Trimming took 0 bases from V and 4 from J; bases not matched to a gene: 8. The CDR3 length is 15 residues. This chain's CDR3 is CAWSVRQGLVYGYTF. CDR3 DNA sequence: TGTGCCTGGAGTGTAAGACAGGGATTAGTCTATGGCTACACCTTC.

The V and J genes are TRBV25-1 and TRBJ1-2; the D is unclear. This CDR3 has 14 amino acids. CDR1 MGHDK and CDR2 SYGVNS come from the germline V gene. V was pared by 2 bases and J by 6 bases, with 13 bases between. The CDR3, as DNA: TGTGCCAGCAGTGAAATCTTCTCCGGGAATGGCTACACCTTC. Translating it yields CASSEIFSGNGYTF.

The chain links TRBV29-1 to TRBJ2-2; 8 positions match TRBD1. Germline assignment: CDR1 SQVTM and CDR2 ANQGSEA. Losses at the gene ends were 6 bases for V and 1 base for J; bases not matched to a gene: 7. The CDR3 totals 15 residues. The CDR3 is CSVETGAMNTGELFF. CDR3 coding DNA: TGCAGCGTCGAGACAGGGGCGATGAACACCGGGGAGCTGTTTTTT.

The chain is built from TRBV20-1 and TRBJ2-2; D may be TRBD1 or TRBD2 (5 bases each). Per the germline V gene, CDR1 is DFQATT and CDR2 is SNEGSKA (reference sequence). The CDR3 sequence is 15 residues long. Trimming removed 0 bases from V and 7 bases from J, with 15 bases in between. CDR3 DNA: TGCAGTGCTAGAGAGTTTATCGGGGCCGGCGGGGAGCTGTTTTTT. Translated, it gives CSAREFIGAGGELFF.

This clonotype was detected once. The chain is built from TRBV20-1 and TRBJ1-4, with no clear D. The V gene's germline CDR1 is DFQATT and CDR2 SNEGSKA (reference sequence). V was pared by 5 bases and J by 8 bases, with 18 bases between. The CDR3 is 14 residues long. CDR3 sequence: CSAVPQGIGEKLFF. The CDR3 DNA is TGCAGTGCTGTCCCCCAAGGCATCGGAGAAAAACTGTTTTTT.

V gene TRBV7-9 combines with J gene TRBJ2-7; 7 nucleotides align to TRBD2. The V and J ends lost 3 bases and 7 bases, in that order; junction bases with no gene match: 12. This CDR3 is 15 amino acids long. Germline loops: CDR1 SEHNR, CDR2 FQNEAQ (reference sequence). The CDR3: CASSLPRLARNEQYF. The DNA of the CDR3 is TGTGCCAGCAGCTTGCCACGACTAGCTCGAAATGAGCAGTACTTC. Supplemented by reference TRBV7-9 and TRBJ2-7, the full variable domain reads DTGVSQNPRHKITKRGQNVTFRCDPISEHNRLYWYRQTLGQGPEFLTYFQNEAQLEKSRLLSDRFSAERPKGSFSTLEIQRTEQGDSAMYLCASSLPRLARNEQYFGPGTRLTVT.

This clonotype was counted a few times. J is TRBJ2-1 and V is TRBV20-1, with TRBD2 matching 7 bases. There are 15 residues in the CDR3. Germline V CDR1 and CDR2: DFQATT, SNEGSKA (reference sequence). The V segment lost 5 bases and the J segment 4 bases; nucleotides outside the gene matches: 11. The CDR3 coding sequence is TGCAGTGCTCCCGTAGCGGGTCAGCTTTACAATGAGCAGTTCTTC. It codes for CSAPVAGQLYNEQFF.

The genes are TRBV6-5 and TRBJ1-1; TRBD1 might be the D (5 bases). Germline CDR1 and CDR2: MNHEY and SVGAGI. This CDR3 spans 15 amino acids. Trimming took off 0 bases at V and 1 base at J, with 9 bases between the two ends. The CDR3 coding sequence is TGTGCCAGCAGTTACTCCGGGGGACGGAACACTGAAGCTTTCTTT. The encoded protein is CASSYSGGRNTEAFF.

The chain recombines TRBV14 with TRBJ1-1, with D possibly being TRBD1 (5 bases). The ends were cut back, 4 bases at V and 5 bases at J, with 11 bases in the middle. Germline V lookup: CDR1 SGHDN, CDR2 FVKESK. The CDR3 extends over 13 amino acids. The CDR3: CASSPVPGTEAFF. The CDR3, as DNA: TGTGCCAGCAGCCCGGTGCCAGGGACTGAAGCTTTCTTT.

This clonotype has only a few counts. V gene TRBV7-2 combines with J gene TRBJ1-5; no reliable D call. V was cut by 1 base and J by 0 bases, with 10 bases left in between. The germline CDR1 and CDR2 sequences are SGHTA and FQGNSA. The CDR3 has 16 amino acids. The CDR3 DNA sequence: TGTGCCAGCAGCTTAGAGGCGGGATCTAGCAATCAGCCCCAGCATTTT. It translates to CASSLEAGSSNQPQHF.

This chain links TRBV25-1 with TRBJ2-2, with D hard to call. V lost 1 base, J lost 3 bases, and 9 bases lay in between. The CDR3 length is 15 residues. Looked up from germline, CDR1 is MGHDK and CDR2 is SYGVNS. The CDR3 loop is CASSEWAPDTGELFF. Written as DNA, the CDR3 is TGTGCCAGCAGTGAATGGGCCCCCGACACCGGGGAGCTGTTTTTT.

The rearrangement links TRBV20-1 to TRBJ2-1; D ambiguous. This CDR3 region has 14 residues. Per the germline V gene, CDR1 is DFQATT and CDR2 is SNEGSKA (reference sequence). Trimming removed 5 bases at V and 0 bases at J, with 11 bases between. The CDR3 spells CSAPRVSSYNEQFF. The CDR3, as DNA: TGCAGTGCTCCCCGCGTGAGCTCCTACAATGAGCAGTTCTTC.

This CDR3 is CASTDPGGSYNEQFF. As DNA, the CDR3 is TGTGCCAGCACCGACCCAGGGGGCTCCTACAATGAGCAGTTCTTC. J is TRBJ2-1 and V is TRBV27, with 7 bases identical to TRBD1. The V gene's germline CDR1 is MNHEY and CDR2 SMNVEV (reference sequence). This CDR3 is 15 amino acids long. After removal of 7 bases from V and 0 bases from J, the junction contained 6 bases not matched to a gene.

This sequence joins TRBV2 and TRBJ2-5; 12 bases map to TRBD1. The closer fit of TRBJ2-7 to the DNA end suggests the J call may be wrong. There are 15 residues in the CDR3. Per the germline V gene, CDR1 is SNHLY and CDR2 is FYNNEI. CDR3 region: CASSSWDRGRHEQYF. The CDR3 region has the DNA TGTGCCAGCAGTTCTTGGGACAGGGGGCGACACGAGCAGTACTTC.

The gene calls are TRBV6-2 or TRBV6-3 and TRBJ2-6, with D hard to call. Germline V gives CDR1 MNHEY, CDR2 SVGEGT. CDR3 length: 17 amino acids. Trimming stripped 2 bases from V and 1 base from J, with 12 bases between. CDR3 in DNA: TGTGCCAGCAGTTACCTACCGTGGGGATCTGGGGCCAACGTCCTGACTTTC. Encoded protein: CASSYLPWGSGANVLTF.

CDR3 DNA sequence: TGTGCCTGGAGTGCAGGAGGGAATGCTGGAAACACCATATATTTT. This codes for CAWSAGGNAGNTIYF. The chain combines TRBV30 with TRBJ1-3; unclear D gene. V was pared by 1 base and J by 2 bases, with 12 bases between. CDR1 and CDR2 from the germline V gene are GTSNPN and SVGIG (reference sequence). CDR3 length: 15 residues.

In this sample, this clonotype turned up a few times. J is TRBJ1-2 and V is TRBV12-1. TRBV12-1 constitutes a pseudogene. This CDR3 is 16 amino acids long. The CDR3 is CASSFSRCSFGYGYTF. The CDR3 DNA reads as TGTGCCAGCAGCTTTTCGAGGTGCTCGTTTGGCTATGGCTACACCTTC.

This chain connects TRBV4-1 to TRBJ2-7, with D unresolved. Germline V gene lookup returns CDR1 MGHRA and CDR2 YSYEKL. This CDR3 is built from 13 residues. Between the trimmed V and J ends, which lost 1 base and 3 bases, there was a span of 7 bases. This CDR3 is CASSQAQLYEQYF. The CDR3 coding sequence is TGCGCCAGCAGCCAAGCCCAGCTCTACGAGCAGTACTTC.

The V gene is TRBV4-3, the J gene TRBJ2-2, with D possibly matching TRBD1 (6 bases). The V end lost 4 bases, the J end lost 4 bases, and 16 bases lay between the germline ends. CDR3 length equals 16 residues. Germline V lookup: CDR1 LGHNA, CDR2 YSLEER. The CDR3 DNA sequence: TGCGCCAGCAGCCCGAGGGGGAGTCCGGGCACCGGGGAGCTGTTTTTT. Encoded protein: CASSPRGSPGTGELFF.

This clonotype was observed once. The chain combines TRBV11-1 with TRBJ1-1; a possible D gene is TRBD1 (6 bases). The CDR3 length is 16 residues. The V gene's germline CDR1 is SGHAT and CDR2 FQDESV (reference sequence). Deletions cut 6 bases from V and 0 bases from J, with 17 bases between. The CDR3 nucleotides are TGTGCCAGCAGACTTACACAACAGGGTCTGAACACTGAAGCTTTCTTT. Translation gives CASRLTQQGLNTEAFF.